This entry is about one TCR beta chain. This entry belongs to a study of blood T cell repertoires in COVID-19. Study-level information: Acute-phase and convalescent COVID-19 samples originated in the United States, Italy and Spain. Sources were T cells, B-cell-depleted T cells, or PBMCs; the material itself was cDNA or gDNA.

In the authors' workflow: Estimation of nucleated cell counts was performed using reference gene primer amplification. TCRdb's copy holds only in-frame clones and misses some; the assay was immunoSEQ multiplex PCR. That table furnishes V, J and clone size, whereas the DNA furnished D and trimming. Of tens of thousands of clones listed, over 75% were seen once; the top ten hold about 4%. The germline CDR1 and CDR2 sequences are SGHTA and FQGNSA. This CDR3 spans 16 amino acids. V lost 5 bases, J lost 4 bases, and 9 bases stayed unmatched. The TCR was taken from a man aged 55-75 years with acute or convalescent COVID-19. Sequencing was carried out using peripheral blood. The J gene is TRBJ2-3, the V gene TRBV7-2; 10 nucleotides match TRBD2. CDR3 region: CASSVKLAGMADTQYF. In DNA, the CDR3 is TGTGCCAGCAGCGTCAAACTAGCGGGGATGGCAGATACGCAGTATTTT.